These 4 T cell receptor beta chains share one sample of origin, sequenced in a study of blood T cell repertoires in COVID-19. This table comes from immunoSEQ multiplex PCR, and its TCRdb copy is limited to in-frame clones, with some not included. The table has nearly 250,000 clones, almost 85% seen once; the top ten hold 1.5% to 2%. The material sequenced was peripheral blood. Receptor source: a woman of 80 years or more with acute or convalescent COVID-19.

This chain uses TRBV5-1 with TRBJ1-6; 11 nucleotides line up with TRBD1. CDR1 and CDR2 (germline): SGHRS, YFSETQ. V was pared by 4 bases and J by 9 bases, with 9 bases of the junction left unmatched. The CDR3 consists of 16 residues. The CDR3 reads CASSPRTGGDGSPLHF. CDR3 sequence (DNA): TGCGCCAGCAGCCCTAGGACAGGGGGCGATGGTTCACCCCTCCACTTT.

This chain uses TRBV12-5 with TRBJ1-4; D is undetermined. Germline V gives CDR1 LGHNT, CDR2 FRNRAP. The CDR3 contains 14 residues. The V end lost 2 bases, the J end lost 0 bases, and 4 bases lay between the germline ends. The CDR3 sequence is CASGLSATNEKLFF. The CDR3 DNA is TGTGCTAGTGGTTTGTCTGCAACTAATGAAAAACTGTTTTTT.

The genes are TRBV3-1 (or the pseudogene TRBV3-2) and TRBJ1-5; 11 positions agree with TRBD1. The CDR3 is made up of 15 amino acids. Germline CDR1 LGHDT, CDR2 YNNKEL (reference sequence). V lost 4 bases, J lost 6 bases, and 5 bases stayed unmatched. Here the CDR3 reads CASSPDRGQGQPQHF. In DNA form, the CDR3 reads TGTGCCAGCAGCCCGGACAGGGGGCAGGGTCAGCCCCAGCATTTT.

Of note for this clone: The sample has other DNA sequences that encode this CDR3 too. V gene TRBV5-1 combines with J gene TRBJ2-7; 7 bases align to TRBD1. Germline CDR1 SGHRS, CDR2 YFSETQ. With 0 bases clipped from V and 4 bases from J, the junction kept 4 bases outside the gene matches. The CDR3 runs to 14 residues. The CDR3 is CASSLEGQRYEQYF. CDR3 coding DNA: TGCGCCAGCAGCTTGGAGGGACAGAGATACGAGCAGTACTTC.